Below are 17 T cell receptor beta chains sequenced from a single sample in a study of blood T cell repertoires in COVID-19. Libraries were prepared by immunoSEQ multiplex PCR; TCRdb keeps only in-frame clonotypes and omits some of them. The data show hundreds of thousands of clones, about 89% seen once. Sequenced sample: peripheral blood. Receptor source: a woman aged 40-49 years who had recovered from COVID-19.

The gene calls are TRBV7-3 and TRBJ1-3; 9 bases are a match to TRBD1. The junction had 4 bases not matched to a gene; V was cut back by 4 bases and J by 3 bases. The V gene's germline CDR1 is SGHTA and CDR2 FQGTGA. CDR3 length equals 15 residues. The CDR3 sequence: CASSYTGGVGNTIYF. DNA of the CDR3: TGTGCCAGCAGCTACACAGGGGGCGTTGGAAACACCATATATTTT.

The chain links TRBV4-3 to TRBJ2-5, with a possible D match to TRBD1 (5 bases). Trimming left V 0 bases short and J 5 bases short, with 13 bases between. Looked up from germline, CDR1 is LGHNA and CDR2 is YSLEER. The CDR3 runs 15 residues. The CDR3 sequence is CASSQDMQGWETQYF. The CDR3 DNA reads TGCGCCAGCAGCCAAGATATGCAGGGATGGGAGACCCAGTACTTC.

This sequence joins TRBV5-1 and TRBJ2-7; 8 positions agree with TRBD1. V lost 0 bases, J lost 5 bases, and 7 bases stayed unmatched. CDR3 length: 15 residues. Germline-derived CDR1 and CDR2 are SGHRS and YFSETQ. The CDR3 loop is CASSLGGTGPNEQYF. DNA of the CDR3: TGCGCCAGCAGCTTGGGAGGGACAGGCCCTAACGAGCAGTACTTC.

This clone was seen more than once but under ten times. The rearrangement joins TRBV3-1 (or the pseudogene TRBV3-2) to TRBJ1-4; D might be TRBD1 (5 bases). The CDR3 consists of 14 residues. The V end lost 6 bases, the J end lost 3 bases, and 11 bases lay between the germline ends. Germline loops: CDR1 LGHDT, CDR2 YNNKEL (reference sequence). CDR3 sequence: CASSPGLPNEKLFF. The CDR3, as DNA: TGTGCCAGCAGTCCAGGGCTCCCTAATGAAAAACTGTTTTTT.

The V call is TRBV7-2, the J call TRBJ1-4; TRBD1 is a possible D gene (5 bases). V was pared by 0 bases and J by 4 bases, with 15 bases between. The CDR3 has 17 residues. Per the germline V gene, CDR1 is SGHTA and CDR2 is FQGNSA. This chain's CDR3 is CASSLAWRGEINEKLFF. As DNA, the CDR3 is TGTGCCAGCAGCTTAGCGTGGAGGGGTGAGATTAATGAAAAACTGTTTTTT.

The rearrangement links TRBV28 to TRBJ1-3; a possible D gene is TRBD1 (5 bases). The CDR3 runs to 17 residues. V was cut by 7 bases and J by 0 bases, with 19 bases left in between. The V gene's germline CDR1 is MDHEN and CDR2 SYDVKM. The CDR3 protein is CASNPGGGLSSGNTIYF. The CDR3 bases are TGTGCCAGCAACCCCGGGGGGGGATTAAGCTCTGGAAACACCATATATTTT.

V and J are TRBV6-5 and TRBJ1-3, with D unresolved. The V gene lost 1 base and the J gene lost 4 bases, with 14 bases spanning the gap. Germline assignment: CDR1 MNHEY and CDR2 SVGAGI. This CDR3 is built from 16 residues. The CDR3: CASSYLRRGLGNTIYF. DNA of the CDR3: TGTGCCAGCAGTTACTTACGACGGGGTCTGGGAAACACCATATATTTT.

This clone was observed a single time. The chain employs TRBV5-1 and TRBJ2-1; 7 positions match TRBD2. This CDR3 has 16 residues. The V gene's germline CDR1 is SGHRS and CDR2 YFSETQ. V was clipped by 0 bases and J by 8 bases; unmatched bases: 11. The CDR3 here is CASSLADVGGADEQFF. CDR3 nucleotides: TGCGCCAGCAGCTTGGCCGACGTGGGAGGGGCCGATGAGCAGTTCTTC.

The V call is TRBV4-1, the J call TRBJ1-5; weak D call: TRBD1 (6 bases). The germline CDR1 and CDR2 sequences are MGHRA and YSYEKL. Between the trimmed V and J ends, which lost 1 base and 5 bases, there was a span of 15 bases. The CDR3 runs 16 residues. The CDR3 DNA sequence: TGCGCCAGCAGCCAAGGCACAGGGCCGGTGCATCAGCCCCAGCATTTT. The encoded protein is CASSQGTGPVHQPQHF.

The chain links TRBV3-1 (or the pseudogene TRBV3-2) to TRBJ2-5; maybe TRBD2 (5 bases). V lost 3 bases, J lost 5 bases, and 13 bases lay in between. Germline values: CDR1 LGHDT, CDR2 YNNKEL (reference sequence). This CDR3 comprises 14 residues. The CDR3 nucleotides are TGTGCCAGCAGCCAGGTGAGACTATCGGAGACCCAGTACTTC. This sequence encodes CASSQVRLSETQYF.

The chain has TRBV6-1 and TRBJ1-5, with D maybe TRBD1 (5 bases). The CDR3 has 15 amino acids. Trimming pared 0 bases from V and 4 bases from J, leaving 10 bases between. CDR1 is MNHNS, CDR2 SASEGT, per germline. This CDR3 is CASSEAVRANQPQHF. The CDR3 bases are TGTGCCAGCAGTGAAGCGGTCAGGGCGAATCAGCCCCAGCATTTT.

The rearrangement uses TRBV29-1 and TRBJ2-7, with 14 nucleotides matching TRBD2. J gave up 1 base and V 6 bases, and 11 bases lay outside the gene matches. Looked up from germline, CDR1 is SQVTM and CDR2 is ANQGSEA. The CDR3 sequence is 17 residues long. The chain's CDR3 is CSVRGTSGGENSYEQYF. For the CDR3, the DNA is TGCAGCGTCCGCGGGACTAGCGGGGGTGAAAATTCCTACGAGCAGTACTTC.

The CDR3 region has the DNA TGTGCCAGCAGCCTTAGTCGGGGACAGGGGCGGACCGGGGAGCTGTTTTTT. Translation: CASSLSRGQGRTGELFF. This rearrangement joins TRBV7-9 to TRBJ2-2, with 10 bases that match TRBD1. Germline V gene sequence: CDR1 SEHNR, CDR2 FQNEAQ (reference sequence). The V and J ends lost 5 bases and 5 bases, in that order; junction bases with no gene match: 11. This CDR3 has 17 residues.

The count of this clone is one. The V and J genes are TRBV7-9 and TRBJ2-2, with 7 positions matching TRBD1. V lost 5 bases and J lost 2; bases outside the gene matches: 8. The CDR3 is made up of 16 amino acids. Looked up from germline, CDR1 is SEHNR and CDR2 is FQNEAQ (reference sequence). The CDR3: CASSPLGQRNTGELFF. CDR3 sequence (DNA): TGTGCCAGCAGCCCCCTGGGACAGAGAAACACCGGGGAGCTGTTTTTT. Complete variable domain (other parts from reference TRBV7-9 and TRBJ2-2): DTGVSQNPRHKITKRGQNVTFRCDPISEHNRLYWYRQTLGQGPEFLTYFQNEAQLEKSRLLSDRFSAERPKGSFSTLEIQRTEQGDSAMYLCASSPLGQRNTGELFFGEGSRLTVL.

The chain recombines TRBV2 with TRBJ2-3; 12 bases align to TRBD2. In germline, CDR1 is SNHLY, CDR2 FYNNEI. There are 14 residues in the CDR3. Germline trimming cut 6 bases from V and 5 bases from J; bases unmatched to any gene: 3. CDR3 coding DNA: TGTGCCAGCAGCCGGACTAGCGGGGAAGATACGCAGTATTTT. Translating gives CASSRTSGEDTQYF.

This clone was seen more than once but under ten times. The chain has TRBV19 and TRBJ1-2, with 7 nucleotides matching TRBD1. The CDR3 runs to 14 residues. Germline CDR1 and CDR2: LNHDA and SQIVND (reference sequence). J lost 4 bases, V lost 2 bases, and 4 bases had no gene match. The CDR3: CASSITGDTYGYTF. The CDR3 region has the DNA TGTGCCAGTAGTATAACAGGGGACACCTATGGCTACACCTTC.

This rearrangement joins TRBV7-3 to TRBJ2-7; 8 bases match TRBD1. CDR3 size: 15 residues. J was trimmed by 5 bases and V by 5 bases; bases with no gene match: 11. The germline gives CDR1 SGHTA, CDR2 FQGTGA. CDR3 region: CASSPRDRGVHEQYF. CDR3 sequence (DNA): TGTGCCAGCAGCCCAAGAGACAGGGGCGTCCACGAGCAGTACTTC.